What follows describes a single T cell receptor (beta chain). Clones were read by immunoSEQ multiplex PCR, and TCRdb kept only the in-frame ones, dropping some. This table has some 270,000 clones, 86% appearing once. This sample stems from a study of blood T cell repertoires in COVID-19. In the study overall: The study drew acute and convalescent COVID-19 samples from the United States, Italy and Spain.

The specimen sequenced was peripheral blood. This receptor was obtained from a woman in her sixties or seventies who had recovered from COVID-19.

CDR3 loop: CASSVGTGVGGELFF. CDR3 DNA sequence: TGTGCCAGCAGCGTGGGGACAGGGGTTGGCGGGGAGCTGTTTTTT. The chain carries TRBV9 and TRBJ2-2; the match to TRBD1 covers 10 bases. Germline values: CDR1 SGDLS, CDR2 YYNGEE. CDR3 size: 15 residues. J was trimmed by 7 bases and V by 2 bases; bases with no gene match: 5.